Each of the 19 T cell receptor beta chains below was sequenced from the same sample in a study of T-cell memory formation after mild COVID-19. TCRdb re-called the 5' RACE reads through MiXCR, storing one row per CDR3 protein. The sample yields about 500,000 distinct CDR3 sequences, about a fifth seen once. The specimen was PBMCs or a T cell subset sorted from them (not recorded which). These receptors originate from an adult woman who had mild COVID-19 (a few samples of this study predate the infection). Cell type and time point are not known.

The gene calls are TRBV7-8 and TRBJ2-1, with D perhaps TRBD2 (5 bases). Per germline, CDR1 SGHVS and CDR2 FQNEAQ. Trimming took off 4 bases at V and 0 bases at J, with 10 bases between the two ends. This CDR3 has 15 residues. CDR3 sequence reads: CASSSGISSYNEQFF. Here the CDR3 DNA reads TGTGCCAGCAGCTCCGGGATTAGCTCCTACAATGAGCAGTTCTTC.

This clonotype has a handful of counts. Here the CDR3 reads CATSKQDTQYF. In DNA form, the CDR3 reads TGTGCCACCAGCAAACAAGATACGCAGTATTTT. V gene TRBV15 combines with J gene TRBJ2-3; D remains ambiguous. Between the trimmed V and J ends, which lost 4 bases and 5 bases, there was a span of 4 bases. This CDR3 comprises 11 residues. CDR1 is LNHNV and CDR2 is YYDKDF in the germline V gene (reference sequence).

CDR3 sequence reads: CASVLLDTRSYNEQFF. CDR3 bases: TGTGCCAGCGTGCTCCTAGACACTCGCTCCTACAATGAGCAGTTCTTC. V is TRBV7-8 and J is TRBJ2-1; the D is unclear. CDR3 size: 16 residues. V gave up 8 bases and J gave up 0 bases, with 17 bases separating them. Looked up from germline, CDR1 is SGHVS and CDR2 is FQNEAQ. The entire variable domain, with the rest obtained from reference TRBV7-8 and TRBJ2-1, is as follows: GAGVSQSPRYKVAKRGQDVALRCDPISGHVSLFWYQQALGQGPEFLTYFQNEAQLDKSGLPSDRFFAERPEGSVSTLKIQRTQQEDSAVYLCASVLLDTRSYNEQFFGPGTRLTVL.

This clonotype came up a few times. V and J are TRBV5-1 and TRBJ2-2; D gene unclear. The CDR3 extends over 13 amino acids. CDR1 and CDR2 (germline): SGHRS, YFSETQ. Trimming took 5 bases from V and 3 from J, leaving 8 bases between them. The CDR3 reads CASSFWDTGELFF. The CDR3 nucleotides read TGCGCCAGCAGTTTTTGGGACACCGGGGAGCTGTTTTTT.

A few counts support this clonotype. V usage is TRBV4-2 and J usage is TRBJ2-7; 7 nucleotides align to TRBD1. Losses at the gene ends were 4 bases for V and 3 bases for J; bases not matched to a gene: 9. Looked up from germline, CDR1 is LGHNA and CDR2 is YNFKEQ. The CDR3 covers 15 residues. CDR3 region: CASSPTDREYYEQYF. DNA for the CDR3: TGTGCCAGCAGCCCCACCGACAGGGAATACTACGAGCAGTACTTC.

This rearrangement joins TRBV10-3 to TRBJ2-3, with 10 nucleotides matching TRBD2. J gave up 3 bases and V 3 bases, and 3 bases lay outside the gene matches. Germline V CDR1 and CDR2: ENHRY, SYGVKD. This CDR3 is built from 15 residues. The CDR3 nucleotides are TGTGCCATCAGTGAAGCGGGGGGGAGGACAGATACGCAGTATTTT. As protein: CAISEAGGRTDTQYF.

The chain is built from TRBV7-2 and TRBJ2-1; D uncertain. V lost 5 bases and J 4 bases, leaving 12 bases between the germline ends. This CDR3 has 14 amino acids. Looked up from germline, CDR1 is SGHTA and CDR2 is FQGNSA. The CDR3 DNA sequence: TGTGCCAGCAGCGGCTTCGGACCATACAATGAGCAGTTCTTC. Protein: CASSGFGPYNEQFF.

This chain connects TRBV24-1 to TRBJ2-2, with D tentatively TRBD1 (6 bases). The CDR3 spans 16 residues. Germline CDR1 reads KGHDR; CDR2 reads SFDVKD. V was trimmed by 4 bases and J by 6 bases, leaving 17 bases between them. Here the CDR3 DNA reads TGTGCCACCAGTGACCCGACAGGAGACGGGGCCGGGGAGCTGTTTTTT. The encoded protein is CATSDPTGDGAGELFF.

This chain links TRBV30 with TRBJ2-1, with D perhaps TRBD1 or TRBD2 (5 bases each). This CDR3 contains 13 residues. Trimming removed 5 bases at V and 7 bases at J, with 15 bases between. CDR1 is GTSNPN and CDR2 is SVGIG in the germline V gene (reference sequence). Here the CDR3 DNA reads TGTGCCTGGGGTAGAGGGGCCCAGAATGAGCAGTTCTTC. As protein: CAWGRGAQNEQFF.

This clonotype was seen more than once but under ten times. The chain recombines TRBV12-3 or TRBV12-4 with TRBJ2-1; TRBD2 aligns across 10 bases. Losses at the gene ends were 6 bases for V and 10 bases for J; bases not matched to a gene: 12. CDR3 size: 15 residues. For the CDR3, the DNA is TGTGCCAGCAGCTCTGGACTAGCGGCCTCCTGGGAGCAGTTCTTC. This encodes CASSSGLAASWEQFF.

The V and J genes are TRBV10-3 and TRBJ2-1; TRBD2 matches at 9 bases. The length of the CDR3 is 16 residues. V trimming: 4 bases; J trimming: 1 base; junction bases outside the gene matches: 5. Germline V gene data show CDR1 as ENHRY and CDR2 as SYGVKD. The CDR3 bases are TGTGCCATCAGTGGTAGCGGGAGAGGGTCCTACAATGAGCAGTTCTTC. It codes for CAISGSGRGSYNEQFF.

This chain's CDR3 is CASSPTGQGNQPQHF. The CDR3 DNA is TGTGCCAGCAGCCCAACGGGACAGGGGAATCAGCCCCAGCATTTT. This chain links TRBV9 with TRBJ1-5; 10 nucleotides align to TRBD1. The CDR3 loop spans 15 amino acids. Germline CDR1 SGDLS, CDR2 YYNGEE. The V and J ends lost 4 bases and 4 bases, in that order; junction bases with no gene match: 5.

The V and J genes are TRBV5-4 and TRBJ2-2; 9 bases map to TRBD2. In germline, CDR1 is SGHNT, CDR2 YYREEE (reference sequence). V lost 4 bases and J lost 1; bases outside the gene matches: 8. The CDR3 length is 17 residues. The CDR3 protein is CASSLPFSGRNTGELFF. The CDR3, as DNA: TGTGCCAGCAGCCTCCCCTTTAGCGGGAGGAACACCGGGGAGCTGTTTTTT.

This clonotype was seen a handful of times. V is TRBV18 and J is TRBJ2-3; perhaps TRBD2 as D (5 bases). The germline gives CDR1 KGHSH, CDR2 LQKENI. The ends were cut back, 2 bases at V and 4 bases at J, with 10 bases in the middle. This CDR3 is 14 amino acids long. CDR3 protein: CASSPGSLADTQYF. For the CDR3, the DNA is TGTGCCAGCTCACCAGGGAGTCTGGCAGATACGCAGTATTTT.

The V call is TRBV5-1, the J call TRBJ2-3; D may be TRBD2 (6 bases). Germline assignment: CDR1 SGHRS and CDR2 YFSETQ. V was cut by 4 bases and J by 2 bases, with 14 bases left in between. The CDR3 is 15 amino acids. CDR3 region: CASSLLGGNTDTQYF. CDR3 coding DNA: TGCGCCAGCAGCCTACTAGGCGGGAACACAGATACGCAGTATTTT. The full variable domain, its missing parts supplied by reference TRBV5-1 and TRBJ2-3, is KAGVTQTPRYLIKTRGQQVTLSCSPISGHRSVSWYQQTPGQGLQFLFEYFSETQRNKGNFPGRFSGRQFSNSRSEMNVSTLELGDSALYLCASSLLGGNTDTQYFGPGTRLTVL.

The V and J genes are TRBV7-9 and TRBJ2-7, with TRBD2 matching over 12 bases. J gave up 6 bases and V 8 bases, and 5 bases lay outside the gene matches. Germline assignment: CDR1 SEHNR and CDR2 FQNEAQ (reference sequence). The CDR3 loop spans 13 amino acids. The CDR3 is CASSGLAGTEQYF. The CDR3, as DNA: TGTGCCAGCTCCGGACTAGCGGGAACCGAGCAGTACTTC.

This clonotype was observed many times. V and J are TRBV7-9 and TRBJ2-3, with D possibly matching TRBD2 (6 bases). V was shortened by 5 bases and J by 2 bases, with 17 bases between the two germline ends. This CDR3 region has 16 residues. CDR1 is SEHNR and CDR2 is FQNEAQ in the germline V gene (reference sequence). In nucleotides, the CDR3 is TGTGCCAGCAGCCTGGACGGGGGAGCACTCACAGATACGCAGTATTTT. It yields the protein CASSLDGGALTDTQYF.

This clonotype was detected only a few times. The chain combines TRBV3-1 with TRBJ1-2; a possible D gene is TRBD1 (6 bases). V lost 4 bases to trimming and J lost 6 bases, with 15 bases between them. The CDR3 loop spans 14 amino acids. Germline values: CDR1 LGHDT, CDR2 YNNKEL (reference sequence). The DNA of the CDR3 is TGTGCCAGCAGCCGAAGTCACAGGGCCGATGGCTACACCTTC. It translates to CASSRSHRADGYTF.

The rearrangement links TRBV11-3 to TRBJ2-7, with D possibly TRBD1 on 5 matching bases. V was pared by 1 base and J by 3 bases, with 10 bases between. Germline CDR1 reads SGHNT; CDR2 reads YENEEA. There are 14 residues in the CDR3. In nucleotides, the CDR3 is TGTGCCAGCAGCTTAGCCTCCCAGGGCTACGAGCAGTACTTC. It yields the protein CASSLASQGYEQYF.